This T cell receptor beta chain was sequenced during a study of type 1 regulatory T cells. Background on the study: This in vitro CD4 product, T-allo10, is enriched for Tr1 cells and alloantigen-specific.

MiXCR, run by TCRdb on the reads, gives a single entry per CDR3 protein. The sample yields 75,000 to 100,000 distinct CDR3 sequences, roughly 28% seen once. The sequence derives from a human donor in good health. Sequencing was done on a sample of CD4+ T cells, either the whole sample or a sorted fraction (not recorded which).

The CDR3 spells CSARDPSSGSYEQYF. In nucleotides, the CDR3 is TGCAGTGCTAGAGATCCCTCTAGCGGGAGCTACGAGCAGTACTTC. V is TRBV20-1 and J is TRBJ2-7, with TRBD2 matching over 10 bases. The length of the CDR3 is 15 residues. The V segment lost 0 bases and the J segment 3 bases; nucleotides outside the gene matches: 5. CDR1 and CDR2 (germline): DFQATT, SNEGSKA (reference sequence).